This T cell receptor (beta chain) was observed in a study of cytomegalovirus exposure and HLA in healthy donors. Study-wide findings and caveats: Presence/absence comparisons presumed near-even sequencing depth among donors. High specificity and sensitivity for cytomegalovirus status were reported for the classifier.

PCR was performed using 60 Vbeta and 13 Jbeta primers. Sequencing used immunoSEQ multiplex PCR; TCRdb keeps in-frame clones, though not all of them. The table has about 160,000 clones, 82% seen once; the top ten hold approximately 1.6%. This cohort consisted of healthy bone marrow donors. Sampled while nominally healthy, donors likely had unrecorded immune exposures. Notes on this clone: Its specificity is unknown.

Germline values: CDR1 ENHRY, CDR2 SYGVKD. The CDR3 sequence is 14 residues long. The J segment lost 5 bases and the V segment lost 6 bases, leaving 9 bases of the junction unmatched. This TCR was recovered from a girl under 18 in good health and CMV-seropositive. The V call is TRBV10-3, the J call TRBJ1-2; 7 positions agree with TRBD1. Sequencing was performed on PBMCs. The CDR3: CAISEDRVSYGYTF. CDR3 DNA sequence: TGTGCCATCAGCGAAGACAGGGTCAGTTATGGCTACACCTTC.